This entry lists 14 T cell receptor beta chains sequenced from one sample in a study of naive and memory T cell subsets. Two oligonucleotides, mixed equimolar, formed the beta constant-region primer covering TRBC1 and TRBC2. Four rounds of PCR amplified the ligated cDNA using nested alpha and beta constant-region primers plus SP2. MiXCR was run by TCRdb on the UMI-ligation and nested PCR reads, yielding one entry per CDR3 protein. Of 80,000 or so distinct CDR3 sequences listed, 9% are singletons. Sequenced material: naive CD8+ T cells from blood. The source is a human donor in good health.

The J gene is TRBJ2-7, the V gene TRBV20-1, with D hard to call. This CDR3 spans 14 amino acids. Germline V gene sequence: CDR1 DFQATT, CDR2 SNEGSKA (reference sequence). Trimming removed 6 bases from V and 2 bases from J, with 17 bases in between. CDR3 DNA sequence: TGCAGTGCAGACGAAACTAATCTGGCCTACGAGCAGTACTTC. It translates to CSADETNLAYEQYF.

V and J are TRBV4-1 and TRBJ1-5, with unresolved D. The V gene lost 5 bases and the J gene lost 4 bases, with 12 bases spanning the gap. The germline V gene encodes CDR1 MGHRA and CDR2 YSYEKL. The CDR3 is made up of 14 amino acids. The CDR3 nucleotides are TGCGCCAGCAGCATCCGGACCGGGAATCAGCCCCAGCATTTT. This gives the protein CASSIRTGNQPQHF.

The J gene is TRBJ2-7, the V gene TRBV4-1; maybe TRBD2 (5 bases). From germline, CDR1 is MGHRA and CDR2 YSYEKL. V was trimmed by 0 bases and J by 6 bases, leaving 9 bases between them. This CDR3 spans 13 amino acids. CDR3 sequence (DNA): TGCGCCAGCAGCCAAGATCTCGGGGTCGAGCAGTACTTC. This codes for CASSQDLGVEQYF.

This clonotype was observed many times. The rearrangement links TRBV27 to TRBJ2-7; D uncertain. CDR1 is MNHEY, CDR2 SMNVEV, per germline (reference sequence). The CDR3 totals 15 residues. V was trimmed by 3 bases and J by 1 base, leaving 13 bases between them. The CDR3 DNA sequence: TGTGCCAGCAGTTTGGGCCCCTCTCCTTCCTACGAGCAGTACTTC. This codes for CASSLGPSPSYEQYF.

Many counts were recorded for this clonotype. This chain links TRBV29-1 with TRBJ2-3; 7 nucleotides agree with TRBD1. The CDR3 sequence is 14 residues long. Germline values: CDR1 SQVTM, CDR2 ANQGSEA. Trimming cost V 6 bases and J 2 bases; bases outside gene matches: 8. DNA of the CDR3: TGCAGCGTCCCAGCGGACAGGTACACAGATACGCAGTATTTT. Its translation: CSVPADRYTDTQYF.

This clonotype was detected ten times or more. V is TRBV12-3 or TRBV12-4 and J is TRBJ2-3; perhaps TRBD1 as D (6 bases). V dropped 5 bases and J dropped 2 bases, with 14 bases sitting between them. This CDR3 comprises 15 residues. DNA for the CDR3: TGTGCCAGCAGTCAGTACAGGGATAACACAGATACGCAGTATTTT. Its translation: CASSQYRDNTDTQYF.

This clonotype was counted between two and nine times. CDR3 nucleotide sequence: TGTGCCAGCAGTTGGGGCCTAGACCATCAGCCCCAGCATTTT. Translation: CASSWGLDHQPQHF. The chain joins TRBV12-3 or TRBV12-4 to TRBJ1-5, with D maybe TRBD1 (5 bases). With 4 bases removed from V and 5 bases from J, the gap between germline ends came to 12 bases. The CDR3 sequence is 14 residues long.

For the CDR3, the DNA is TGTGCCATCAGTGAGCGGACCCCGGACGGCCCACGGGGCACAGATACGCAGTATTTT. Protein product: CAISERTPDGPRGTDTQYF. This sequence joins TRBV10-3 and TRBJ2-3; D unresolved. Between the trimmed V and J ends, which lost 2 bases and 1 base, there was a span of 22 bases. Germline CDR1 ENHRY, CDR2 SYGVKD. The CDR3 covers 19 residues.

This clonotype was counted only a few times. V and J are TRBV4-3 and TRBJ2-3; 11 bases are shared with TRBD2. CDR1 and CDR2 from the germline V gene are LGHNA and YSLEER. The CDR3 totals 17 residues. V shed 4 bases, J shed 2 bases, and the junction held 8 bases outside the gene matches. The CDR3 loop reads CASSPHPTSGNTDTQYF. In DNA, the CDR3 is TGCGCCAGCAGCCCTCACCCGACTAGCGGGAACACAGATACGCAGTATTTT.

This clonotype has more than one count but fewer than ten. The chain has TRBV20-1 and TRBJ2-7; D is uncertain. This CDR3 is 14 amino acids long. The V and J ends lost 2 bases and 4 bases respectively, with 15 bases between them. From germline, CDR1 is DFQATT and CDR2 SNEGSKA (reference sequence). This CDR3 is CSARFEDGLYEQYF. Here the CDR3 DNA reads TGCAGTGCTAGATTTGAAGATGGGCTATACGAGCAGTACTTC.

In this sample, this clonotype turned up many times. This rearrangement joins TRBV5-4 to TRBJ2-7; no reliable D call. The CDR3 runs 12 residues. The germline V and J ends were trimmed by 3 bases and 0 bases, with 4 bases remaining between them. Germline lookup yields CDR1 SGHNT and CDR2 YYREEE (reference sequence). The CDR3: CASSSSSYEQYF. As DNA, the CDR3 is TGTGCCAGCAGCTCGAGCTCCTACGAGCAGTACTTC.

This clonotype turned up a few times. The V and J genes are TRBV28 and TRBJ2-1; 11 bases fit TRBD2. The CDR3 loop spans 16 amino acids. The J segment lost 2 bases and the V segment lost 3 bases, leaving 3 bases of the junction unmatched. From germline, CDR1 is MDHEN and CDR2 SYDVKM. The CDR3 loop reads CASSLGTSGAYNEQFF. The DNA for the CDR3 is TGTGCCAGCAGTTTGGGGACTAGCGGAGCCTACAATGAGCAGTTCTTC.

CDR3 DNA sequence: TGTGCCACCAGTGCTGGGACTAGCAGCAATGAGCAGTTCTTC. Protein: CATSAGTSSNEQFF. V and J are TRBV24-1 and TRBJ2-1; TRBD2 matches at 9 bases. Losses at the gene ends were 5 bases for V and 6 bases for J; bases not matched to a gene: 4. CDR3 length: 14 amino acids. Germline CDR1 KGHDR, CDR2 SFDVKD.

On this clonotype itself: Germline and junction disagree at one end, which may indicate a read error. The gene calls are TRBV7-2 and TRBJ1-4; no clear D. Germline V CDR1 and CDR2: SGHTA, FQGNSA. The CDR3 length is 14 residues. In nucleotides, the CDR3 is TGTGCCAGCAGCCCACAGACAACTAATGGAAAACTGTTTTTT. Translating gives CASSPQTTNGKLFF.